Following are 27 T cell receptor beta chains from one sample sequenced in a study of T cells in Graves' hyperthyroidism and ophthalmopathy. TCR beta CDR3 sequences were amplified from RNA transcripts. Initially, a first-round RT-PCR of the TCR CDR3 employed the HTBI primer set. MiXCR was run by TCRdb on the multiplex PCR reads, yielding one entry per CDR3 protein. The data hold around 570,000 distinct CDR3 sequences, with just under 20% observed a single time. The sequencing sample was made of blood. The origin of the receptors is a man aged 35-49 years with Graves' ophthalmopathy.

The chain couples TRBV4-1 to TRBJ2-3; TRBD2 matches at 11 bases. This CDR3 comprises 17 residues. Trimming at V came to 0 bases and at J to 3 bases, leaving 5 bases not matched to a gene. CDR1 MGHRA and CDR2 YSYEKL come from the germline V gene. The DNA of the CDR3 is TGCGCCAGCAGCCAAGAAATTAGCGGGGGGGCTACAGATACGCAGTATTTT. It translates to CASSQEISGGATDTQYF.

V and J are TRBV11-2 and TRBJ2-3; no reliable D call. Trimming took 1 base from V and 0 from J, leaving 8 bases between them. The CDR3 is made up of 15 amino acids. From germline, CDR1 is SGHAT and CDR2 FQNNGV. CDR3: CASSLGRISTDTQYF. CDR3 coding DNA: TGTGCCAGCAGCTTAGGTCGGATCAGCACAGATACGCAGTATTTT.

The chain combines TRBV15 with TRBJ2-1; 7 bases are a match to TRBD2. Germline V gene lookup returns CDR1 LNHNV and CDR2 YYDKDF (reference sequence). The CDR3 runs to 16 residues. With 3 bases clipped from V and 5 bases from J, the junction kept 10 bases outside the gene matches. The CDR3 nucleotides are TGTGCCACCAGCAGTCTAGCGGCTGGACTGCACAATGAGCAGTTCTTC. Translated, it gives CATSSLAAGLHNEQFF.

This rearrangement joins TRBV6-1 to TRBJ1-6, with D hard to call. The germline V gene has CDR1 MNHNS and CDR2 SASEGT. The CDR3 extends over 12 amino acids. The germline V and J ends were trimmed by 9 bases and 7 bases, with 10 bases remaining between them. CDR3 in amino acids: CASDPANSPLHF. The CDR3 nucleotides read TGTGCCAGTGATCCGGCCAATTCACCCCTCCACTTT.

The chain joins TRBV5-6 to TRBJ1-5; TRBD1 matches at 7 bases. This CDR3 is 14 amino acids long. Germline-derived CDR1 and CDR2 are SGHDT and YYEEEE. V dropped 1 base and J dropped 7; count of bases not matched to a gene: 5. The CDR3 loop reads CASSLYRGRQPQHF. In DNA, the CDR3 is TGTGCCAGCAGCTTGTACAGGGGAAGGCAGCCCCAGCATTTT. Filled out from reference TRBV5-6 and TRBJ1-5, the complete variable domain reads DAGVTQSPTHLIKTRGQQVTLRCSPKSGHDTVSWYQQALGQGPQFIFQYYEEEERQRGNFPDRFSGHQFPNYSSELNVNALLLGDSALYLCASSLYRGRQPQHFGDGTRLSIL.

The sample holds many counts of this clonotype. The chain joins TRBV5-1 to TRBJ1-2; tentative D call: TRBD1 (6 bases). Germline V CDR1 and CDR2: SGHRS, YFSETQ. CDR3 length: 13 residues. Between the trimmed V and J ends, which lost 4 bases and 0 bases, there was a span of 7 bases. The CDR3 sequence: CASSQGSNYGYTF. For the CDR3, the DNA is TGCGCCAGCAGCCAGGGGTCTAACTATGGCTACACCTTC.

This clonotype has more than one count but fewer than ten. The chain couples TRBV27 to TRBJ2-1; D perhaps matches TRBD2 (6 bases). The CDR3 covers 15 residues. V was pared by 3 bases and J by 9 bases, with 18 bases between. CDR1 and CDR2 (germline): MNHEY, SMNVEV (reference sequence). This CDR3 is CASSFYFGREGEQFF. In DNA form, the CDR3 reads TGTGCCAGCAGTTTTTATTTCGGGCGGGAAGGTGAGCAGTTCTTC.

The gene calls are TRBV5-1 and TRBJ1-1; D is unclear. Trimming removed 3 bases at V and 5 bases at J, with 14 bases between. CDR1 and CDR2 (germline): SGHRS, YFSETQ. The CDR3 has 14 amino acids. In DNA, the CDR3 is TGCGCCAGCAGCTACTCAGGCGAAGGGACTGAAGCTTTCTTT. Translating gives CASSYSGEGTEAFF.

There are a few counts of this clonotype. The rearrangement uses TRBV10-3 and TRBJ1-6; TRBD1 aligns across 10 bases. The ends lost 7 bases at V and 7 bases at J; junction bases unmatched: 7. CDR1 is ENHRY and CDR2 is SYGVKD in the germline V gene. The length of the CDR3 is 15 residues. CDR3 sequence: CAIMAGQGINSPLHF. CDR3 bases: TGTGCCATCATGGCGGGACAGGGGATAAATTCACCCCTCCACTTT.

This clonotype turned up a few times. J is TRBJ2-3 and V is TRBV20-1, with 7 bases aligning to TRBD2. With V trimmed by 4 bases and J by 2 bases, 12 bases remained unmatched. CDR1 and CDR2 from the germline V gene are DFQATT and SNEGSKA (reference sequence). The CDR3 sequence is 16 residues long. Here the CDR3 DNA reads TGCAGTGCTAAACCAGCAGGGCTAGCGGTCACAGATACGCAGTATTTT. It specifies CSAKPAGLAVTDTQYF.

This clonotype was detected ten times or more. J is TRBJ1-1 and V is TRBV3-1, with TRBD1 matching over 7 bases. The ends lost 2 bases at V and 6 bases at J; junction bases unmatched: 3. Germline CDR1 LGHDT, CDR2 YNNKEL (reference sequence). The CDR3 is 13 amino acids. The DNA of the CDR3 is TGTGCCAGCAGCCAACTAGGACAGGCTGAAGCTTTCTTT. The encoded protein is CASSQLGQAEAFF.

This clonotype was detected ten times or more. The genes are TRBV27 and TRBJ1-2, with a weak D call TRBD1 (6 bases). The CDR3 is 15 residues long. Germline lookup yields CDR1 MNHEY and CDR2 SMNVEV (reference sequence). Trimming removed 4 bases at V and 3 bases at J, with 15 bases between. In DNA, the CDR3 is TGTGCCAGCAGTTGGGGGCCGGCAGCTTACTATGGCTACACCTTC. This encodes CASSWGPAAYYGYTF.

The CDR3 loop is CASSDPAGSTDTQYF. Written as DNA, the CDR3 is TGTGCCAGCAGTGATCCGGCGGGGAGCACAGATACGCAGTATTTT. The V gene is TRBV25-1, the J gene TRBJ2-3; tentatively, D is TRBD2 (6 bases). The V gene lost 3 bases and the J gene lost 0 bases, with 10 bases spanning the gap. This CDR3 has 15 amino acids. CDR1 is MGHDK, CDR2 SYGVNS, per germline.

The chain employs TRBV11-2 and TRBJ2-6, with a weak D call TRBD2 (7 bases). This CDR3 spans 17 amino acids. V shed 7 bases and J shed 2 bases, with 18 bases lying between them. Germline loops: CDR1 SGHAT, CDR2 FQNNGV. The CDR3 nucleotides read TGTGCCAGCAAACCCTGGGGGGGCTTCGCTGGGGCCAACGTCCTGACTTTC. Protein: CASKPWGGFAGANVLTF.

This clonotype was picked up many times. The chain employs TRBV20-1 and TRBJ2-7; unclear D gene. This CDR3 has 15 amino acids. The V gene's germline CDR1 is DFQATT and CDR2 SNEGSKA (reference sequence). V was pared by 1 base and J by 0 bases, with 13 bases between. CDR3 residues: CSARVEAGSSYEQYF. CDR3 sequence (DNA): TGCAGTGCTAGAGTTGAGGCTGGAAGCTCCTACGAGCAGTACTTC.

This sequence joins TRBV30 and TRBJ1-3, with 7 bases fitting TRBD1. The germline CDR1 and CDR2 sequences are GTSNPN and SVGIG (reference sequence). The V and J ends lost 5 bases and 0 bases, in that order; junction bases with no gene match: 7. There are 15 residues in the CDR3. This CDR3 is CAWARRGLSGNTIYF. DNA for the CDR3: TGTGCCTGGGCTAGGAGGGGGCTCTCTGGAAACACCATATATTTT.

The sample holds many counts of this clonotype. This chain links TRBV28 with TRBJ2-7, with D unclear. Trimming pared 6 bases from V and 7 bases from J, leaving 13 bases between. The CDR3 totals 12 residues. The germline CDR1 and CDR2 sequences are MDHEN and SYDVKM. The CDR3 sequence is CASSAAMGEQYF. As DNA, the CDR3 is TGTGCCAGCAGCGCGGCCATGGGGGAGCAGTACTTC.

Turning to this clonotype: One end of the junction does not line up with germline, which may come from a read error. This chain joins TRBV7-2 and TRBJ2-2; the D gene is possibly TRBD1 (6 bases). The germline CDR1 and CDR2 sequences are SGHTA and FQGNSA. The CDR3 is 15 amino acids. Here the CDR3 reads CASSTTGTNTGELFF. Written as DNA, the CDR3 is TGTGCCAGCAGCACGACAGGAACGAACACCGGGGAACTGTTTTTT.

This clonotype came up a few times. The CDR3, as DNA: TGTGCCAGCAGTTATGTAGAGGTCGCGGGCTACACCTTC. Protein sequence: CASSYVEVAGYTF. The chain combines TRBV6-1 with TRBJ1-2; D ambiguous. Trimming took 5 bases from V and 8 from J, leaving 15 bases between them. CDR3 length: 13 amino acids. CDR1 and CDR2 from the germline V gene are MNHNS and SASEGT.

The chain combines TRBV12-3 or TRBV12-4 with TRBJ2-1, with 8 bases lining up with TRBD2. CDR3 length equals 17 residues. The V segment lost 6 bases and the J segment 0 bases; nucleotides outside the gene matches: 10. In nucleotides, the CDR3 is TGTGCCAGCAGACCCACTAGCGGCCGAATCTCCTACAATGAGCAGTTCTTC. This gives the protein CASRPTSGRISYNEQFF.

The rearrangement uses TRBV5-6 and TRBJ1-1, with 8 nucleotides matching TRBD1. Per germline, CDR1 SGHDT and CDR2 YYEEEE. The V segment lost 3 bases and the J segment 0 bases; nucleotides outside the gene matches: 7. The CDR3 consists of 16 residues. The CDR3 loop reads CASSSGQAPMNTEAFF. The CDR3 DNA reads as TGTGCCAGCAGCTCGGGACAGGCGCCTATGAACACTGAAGCTTTCTTT.

This clonotype was counted many times. The rearrangement links TRBV6-1 to TRBJ1-6; D unclear. The V gene's germline CDR1 is MNHNS and CDR2 SASEGT. The CDR3 runs 11 residues. V was cut by 3 bases and J by 16 bases, with 10 bases left in between. In nucleotides, the CDR3 is TGTGCCAGCAGTGATACGATCCTACTCCACTTT. The encoded protein is CASSDTILLHF.

The chain uses TRBV12-5 and TRBJ1-1; D unresolved. V lost 5 bases and J 8 bases, leaving 15 bases between the germline ends. This CDR3 is built from 13 residues. Germline assignment: CDR1 LGHNT and CDR2 FRNRAP. The CDR3: CASGAHYHVEAFF. Here the CDR3 DNA reads TGTGCTAGTGGTGCCCACTACCATGTGGAAGCTTTCTTT. Together with reference TRBV12-5 and TRBJ1-1, the CDR3 gives the full variable domain: DARVTQTPRHKVTEMGQEVTMRCQPILGHNTVFWYRQTMMQGLELLAYFRNRAPLDDSGMPKDRFSAEMPDATLATLKIQPSEPRDSAVYFCASGAHYHVEAFFGQGTRLTVV.

The rearrangement joins TRBV7-9 to TRBJ2-1; tentative D call: TRBD2 (5 bases). The CDR3 runs 16 residues. Deletions cut 1 base from V and 5 bases from J, with 15 bases between. CDR1 SEHNR and CDR2 FQNEAQ come from the germline V gene (reference sequence). CDR3 sequence: CASSLEGGYLHNEQFF. The CDR3 DNA sequence: TGTGCCAGCAGCTTAGAAGGAGGCTACCTGCACAATGAGCAGTTCTTC.

V is TRBV28 and J is TRBJ1-4; D gene ambiguous. V dropped 2 bases and J dropped 4 bases, with 11 bases sitting between them. In germline, CDR1 is MDHEN, CDR2 SYDVKM. The CDR3 runs to 15 residues. The CDR3 DNA is TGTGCCAGCAGTTTAGGGGAACTCCTTAATGAAAAACTGTTTTTT. It encodes CASSLGELLNEKLFF.

V and J are TRBV6-1 and TRBJ2-2; TRBD2 matches at 7 bases. The CDR3 extends over 17 amino acids. The germline V gene encodes CDR1 MNHNS and CDR2 SASEGT. V shed 5 bases and J 1 base; nucleotides not matched to a gene: 10. The CDR3 sequence is CASSYSFAGENTGELFF. The CDR3 coding sequence is TGTGCCAGCAGTTACTCATTTGCGGGGGAGAACACCGGGGAGCTGTTTTTT.

Only a few counts were recorded for this clonotype. V and J are TRBV20-1 and TRBJ2-7, with 10 positions matching TRBD2. Germline V gene lookup returns CDR1 DFQATT and CDR2 SNEGSKA (reference sequence). J lost 4 bases, V lost 4 bases, and 7 bases had no gene match. CDR3 length: 14 amino acids. The CDR3 sequence: CSAKPSSGRYEQYF. In DNA, the CDR3 is TGCAGTGCTAAACCTTCTAGCGGGAGATACGAGCAGTACTTC.